Below are 10 T cell receptor beta chains sequenced from a single sample in a study of blood T cells in healthy people across ages (dated by TCRdb to about 2015). Libraries were prepared through 5' RACE. Data came from an Illumina HiSeq 2500. A second 7 to 11 cycle PCR used a sample-barcoded 5' primer and a J-beta primer mix. In-frame beta chains were kept once TCRdb had trimmed the public reads at Q25 with fastp and called clones with MiXCR. A single entry per CDR3 protein holds the most common genes and DNA from its merged rows. The sample includes about 400,000 distinct CDR3 sequences, with about 52% observed a single time. The ten largest clonotypes hold around 49% of the sample. The sample comprised blood. The receptor set was obtained from a man aged 55 to 70 in good health.

The V gene is TRBV5-1, the J gene TRBJ2-3; 8 bases map to TRBD2. Per the germline V gene, CDR1 is SGHRS and CDR2 is YFSETQ. V gave up 5 bases and J gave up 1 base; unmatched junction bases: 6. The CDR3 sequence is 15 residues long. CDR3 coding DNA: TGCGCCAGCAGTCAAAGGCGGGGGGGCACAGATACGCAGTATTTT. Translating gives CASSQRRGGTDTQYF.

The chain couples TRBV25-1 to TRBJ2-6; perhaps TRBD1 as D (6 bases). V lost 6 bases and J 3 bases, leaving 12 bases between the germline ends. This CDR3 comprises 15 residues. CDR1 MGHDK and CDR2 SYGVNS come from the germline V gene. The chain's CDR3 is CASSPGQIGANVLTF. The CDR3 DNA reads as TGTGCCAGCAGCCCCGGACAGATTGGGGCCAACGTCCTGACTTTC.

Points on this clonotype: A much bigger clone sits one base away, suggesting this may be a read error. The V gene is TRBV6-2 or TRBV6-3, the J gene TRBJ2-5; 7 bases map to TRBD2. V shed 6 bases, J shed 5 bases, and the junction held 15 bases outside the gene matches. In germline, CDR1 is MNHEY, CDR2 SVGEGT. The CDR3 has 16 residues. CDR3 sequence: CASSFRLAVWRETQYF. The CDR3 bases are TGTGCCAGCAGCTTCAGACTAGCCGTATGGAGGGAGACCCAGTACTTC.

In its sample, this clonotype was seen a few times. The chain links TRBV28 to TRBJ2-5; 7 bases are shared with TRBD2. V was clipped by 2 bases and J by 5 bases; unmatched bases: 5. The CDR3 covers 14 residues. Looked up from germline, CDR1 is MDHEN and CDR2 is SYDVKM. CDR3 DNA sequence: TGTGCCAGCAGTTTAGCGGGAGCTCCGGAGACCCAGTACTTC. Translating it yields CASSLAGAPETQYF.

The V call is TRBV5-5, the J call TRBJ2-1; D may be TRBD2 (6 bases). The CDR3 covers 13 residues. The germline CDR1 and CDR2 sequences are SGHKS and YYEKEE (reference sequence). V was clipped by 4 bases and J by 7 bases, with 12 bases between them. CDR3 region: CASSRGLSNEQFF. In DNA, the CDR3 is TGTGCCAGCAGCAGGGGACTTTCTAATGAGCAGTTCTTC. The entire variable domain, with the rest obtained from reference TRBV5-5 and TRBJ2-1, is as follows: DAGVTQSPTHLIKTRGQQVTLRCSPISGHKSVSWYQQVLGQGPQFIFQYYEKEERGRGNFPDRFSARQFPNYSSELNVNALLLGDSALYLCASSRGLSNEQFFGPGTRLTVL.

This clonotype showed up just once. This chain connects TRBV2 to TRBJ2-5; D unclear. The CDR3 extends over 14 amino acids. V gave up 1 base and J gave up 1 base, with 7 bases separating them. Per germline, CDR1 SNHLY and CDR2 FYNNEI. This CDR3 is CASSEVASQETQYF. The DNA of the CDR3 is TGTGCCAGCAGTGAAGTAGCCAGCCAAGAGACCCAGTACTTC.

On this clonotype: This could be a read error, since a much larger clone is one nucleotide away. The V and J genes are TRBV12-3 or TRBV12-4 and TRBJ1-2; D uncertain. This CDR3 spans 15 amino acids. Trimming took 5 bases from V and 2 from J, leaving 15 bases between them. CDR3 in DNA: TGTGCCAGCAGTCGCGGACGGAGGCTAAACTATGGCTACACCTTC. Translation: CASSRGRRLNYGYTF.

The chain uses TRBV12-3 or TRBV12-4 and TRBJ2-1; D uncertain. Deletions cut 5 bases from V and 9 bases from J, with 26 bases between. This CDR3 comprises 17 residues. The CDR3 reads CASSSLSDLSVFSEQFF. The CDR3 DNA sequence: TGTGCCAGCAGTAGCCTATCCGACCTCTCTGTGTTTAGTGAGCAGTTCTTC.

The rearrangement joins TRBV28 to TRBJ2-7, with D possibly being TRBD2 (5 bases). Trimming cost V 5 bases and J 0 bases, with 14 bases left between them. CDR3 length: 15 amino acids. CDR1 and CDR2 (germline): MDHEN, SYDVKM. The CDR3 DNA reads TGTGCCAGCAGTACCGGCGGGTTGAGCTCCTACGAGCAGTACTTC. Translating gives CASSTGGLSSYEQYF.

The chain is built from TRBV9 and TRBJ2-3, with a possible D match to TRBD1 (7 bases). The V end was cut by 7 bases, the J end by 2 bases, with 17 bases between. Germline CDR1 and CDR2: SGDLS and YYNGEE. This CDR3 spans 15 amino acids. The CDR3 is CASGGTALLTDTQYF. The CDR3 DNA reads TGTGCCAGCGGAGGGACAGCACTTCTCACAGATACGCAGTATTTT.